The sample holds a few counts of the clone carrying this T cell receptor beta chain. This sample's TCRbeta library carried unique molecular identifier barcodes. MiXCR, applied by TCRdb to the PCR reads, yields one record per CDR3 protein. The sample carries 500,000 to 600,000 distinct CDR3 sequences, about 30% recorded once. The CDR3 sequence is 14 residues long. The germline gives CDR1 SEHNR, CDR2 FQNEAQ (reference sequence). Deletions cut 6 bases from V and 2 bases from J, with 12 bases between. The sample is drawn from a study of T-cell reconstitution after alpha-beta-depleted transplantation in children.

The TCR sequence derives from a human donor who donated a stem cell graft to a child with aplastic anemia. This sample comprised PBMCs from the stem cell graft donor, obtained from the stem cell graft. This chain uses TRBV7-9 with TRBJ2-3, with D maybe TRBD1 (6 bases). DNA for the CDR3: TGTGCCAGCAGACAAGGACAGCCCACAGATACGCAGTATTTT. Protein: CASRQGQPTDTQYF.